Listed here is a single T cell receptor (beta chain). Its specificity is not known. From RNA transcripts, TCR beta CDR3 regions were amplified. The primer set for the first-round RT-PCR of the TCR CDR3 was HTBI. One entry per CDR3 protein results from TCRdb running MiXCR on the multiplex PCR reads. The sample yields about 560,000 distinct CDR3 sequences, about 43% seen once. The junction had 0 bases not matched to a gene; V was cut back by 7 bases and J by 0 bases. The CDR3 extends over 15 amino acids. Germline V lookup: CDR1 SGHRS, CDR2 YFSETQ. The sample comes from a study of T cells in Graves' hyperthyroidism and ophthalmopathy. Notes on the study in general: A model using 13 V-J features told ophthalmopathy apart from stable hyperthyroidism. Researchers found most expanded thyroid clonotypes above 0.001 in blood as well.

What was sequenced was peripheral blood or thyroid tissue (not recorded which). This TCR came from a woman aged 18-29 years with Graves' hyperthyroidism. The rearrangement joins TRBV5-1 to TRBJ2-2; 13 positions agree with TRBD2. The CDR3 here is CASGLAGANTGELFF. CDR3 nucleotide sequence: TGCGCCAGCGGACTAGCGGGGGCGAACACCGGGGAGCTGTTTTTT.